This T cell receptor beta chain was sequenced for a study of early T cells in non-severe SARS-CoV-2 infection. Study background: Investigators sequenced bulk RNA drawn from unsorted whole blood, and chains remained unpaired. General observations from the study: CD4 and private specificities were missed by VDJdb matching, which favored anti-spike CD8 responses.

CDR3 length equals 13 residues. Trimming removed 5 bases from V and 7 bases from J, with 11 bases in between. Germline V lookup: CDR1 KGHDR, CDR2 SFDVKD. There are a few counts of this clonotype. Its antigen remains unidentified. Each single cDNA molecule received a unique molecular identifier. TCRdb itself ran the 5' RACE reads through MiXCR, one entry per CDR3 protein. The sample records more than 65,000 distinct CDR3 sequences, about 14% being singletons. The sample was whole blood, taken at baseline. This clonotype originated in an adult who was a healthcare worker with PCR-confirmed SARS-CoV-2 infection or an uninfected control (not recorded which). The rearrangement joins TRBV24-1 to TRBJ2-1; D is unresolved. In DNA, the CDR3 is TGTGCCACCAGTGTAGCAGCTGGGAATGAGCAGTTCTTC. Its translation: CATSVAAGNEQFF.